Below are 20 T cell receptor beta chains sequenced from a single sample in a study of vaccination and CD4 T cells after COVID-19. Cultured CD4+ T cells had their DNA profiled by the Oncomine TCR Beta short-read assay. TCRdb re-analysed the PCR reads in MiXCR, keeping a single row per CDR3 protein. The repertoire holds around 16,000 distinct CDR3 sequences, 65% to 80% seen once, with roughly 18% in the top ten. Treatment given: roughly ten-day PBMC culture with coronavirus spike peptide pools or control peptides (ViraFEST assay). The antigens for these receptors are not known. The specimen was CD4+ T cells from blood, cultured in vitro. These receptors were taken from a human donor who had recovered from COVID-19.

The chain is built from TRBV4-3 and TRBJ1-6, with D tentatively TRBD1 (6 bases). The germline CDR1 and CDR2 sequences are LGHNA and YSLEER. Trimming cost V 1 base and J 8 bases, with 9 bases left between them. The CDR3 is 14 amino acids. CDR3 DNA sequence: TGCGCCAGCAGCCAAGCCCACAGGGATTCACCCCTCCACTTT. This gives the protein CASSQAHRDSPLHF.

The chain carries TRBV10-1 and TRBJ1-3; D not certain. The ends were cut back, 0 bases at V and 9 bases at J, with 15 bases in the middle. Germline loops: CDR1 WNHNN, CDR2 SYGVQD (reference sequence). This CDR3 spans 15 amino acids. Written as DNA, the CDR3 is TGCGCCAGCAGTGAGTCGTGTAGGGAAGAACCCACCATATATTTT. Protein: CASSESCREEPTIYF.

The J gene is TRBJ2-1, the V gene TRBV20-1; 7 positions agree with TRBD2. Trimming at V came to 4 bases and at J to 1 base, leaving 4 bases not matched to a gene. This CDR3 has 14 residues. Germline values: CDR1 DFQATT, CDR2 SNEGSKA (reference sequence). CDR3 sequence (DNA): TGCAGTGCTAAACTGGGGGGGTCCTACAATGAGCAGTTCTTC. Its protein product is CSAKLGGSYNEQFF.

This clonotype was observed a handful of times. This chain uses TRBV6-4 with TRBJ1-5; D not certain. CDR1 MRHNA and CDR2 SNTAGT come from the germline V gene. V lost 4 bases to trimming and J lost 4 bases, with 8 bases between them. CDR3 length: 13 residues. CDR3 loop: CASSAYPNQPQHF. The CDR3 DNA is TGTGCCAGCAGTGCTTATCCGAATCAGCCCCAGCATTTT.

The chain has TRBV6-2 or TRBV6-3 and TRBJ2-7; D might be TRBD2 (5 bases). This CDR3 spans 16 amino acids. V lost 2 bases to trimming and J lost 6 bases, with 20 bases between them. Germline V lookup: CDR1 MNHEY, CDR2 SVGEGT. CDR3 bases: TGTGCCAGCAGTTACCCCCCTGGAAGACGGGGTAGCGAGCAGTACTTC. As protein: CASSYPPGRRGSEQYF.

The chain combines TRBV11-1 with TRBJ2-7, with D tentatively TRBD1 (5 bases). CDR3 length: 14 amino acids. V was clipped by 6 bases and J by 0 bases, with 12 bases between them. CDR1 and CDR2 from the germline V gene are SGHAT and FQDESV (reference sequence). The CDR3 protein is CASRIDRVSYEQYF. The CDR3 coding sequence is TGTGCCAGCAGAATAGACAGAGTCTCCTACGAGCAGTACTTC.

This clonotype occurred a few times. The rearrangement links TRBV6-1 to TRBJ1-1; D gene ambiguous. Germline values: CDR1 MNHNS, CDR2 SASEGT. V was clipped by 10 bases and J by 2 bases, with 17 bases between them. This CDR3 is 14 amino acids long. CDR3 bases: TGTGCCACCGGCGGATTGGGCCTAAACACTGAAGCTTTCTTT. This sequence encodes CATGGLGLNTEAFF.

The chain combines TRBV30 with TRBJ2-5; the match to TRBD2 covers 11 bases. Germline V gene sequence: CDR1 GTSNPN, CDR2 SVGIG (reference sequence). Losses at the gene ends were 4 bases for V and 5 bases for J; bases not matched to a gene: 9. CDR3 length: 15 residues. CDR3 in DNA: TGTGCCTGGACGACTAGCGGGGCGCCCCGGGAGACCCAGTACTTC. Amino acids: CAWTTSGAPRETQYF. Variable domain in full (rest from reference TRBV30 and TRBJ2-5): SQTIHQWPATLVQPVGSPLSLECTVEGTSNPNLYWYRQAAGRGLQLLFYSVGIGQISSEVPQNLSASRPQDRQFILSSKKLLLSDSGFYLCAWTTSGAPRETQYFGPGTRLLVL.

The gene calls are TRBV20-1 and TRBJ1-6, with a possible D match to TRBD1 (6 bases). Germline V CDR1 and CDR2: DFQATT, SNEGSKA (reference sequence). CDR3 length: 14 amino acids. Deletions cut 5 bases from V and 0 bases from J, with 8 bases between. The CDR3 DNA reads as TGCAGTGCTCAGGACAGCTCCTATAATTCACCCCTCCACTTT. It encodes CSAQDSSYNSPLHF.

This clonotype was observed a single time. CDR3 nucleotides: TGTGCCAGCAGGTCAGCGGGAGGAGGGTCGTACGAGCAGTACTTC. It translates to CASRSAGGGSYEQYF. This sequence joins TRBV12-3 or TRBV12-4 and TRBJ2-7; 9 nucleotides align to TRBD2. J lost 4 bases, V lost 6 bases, and 10 bases had no gene match. The CDR3 extends over 15 amino acids.

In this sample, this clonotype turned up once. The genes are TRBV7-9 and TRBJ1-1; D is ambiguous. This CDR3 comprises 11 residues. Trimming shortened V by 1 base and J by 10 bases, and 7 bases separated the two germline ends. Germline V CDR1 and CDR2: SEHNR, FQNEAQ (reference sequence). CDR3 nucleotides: TGTGCCAGCAGCTTAGAGGTTTCAGCTTTCTTT. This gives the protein CASSLEVSAFF. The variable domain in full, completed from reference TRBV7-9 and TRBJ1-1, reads DTGVSQNPRHKITKRGQNVTFRCDPISEHNRLYWYRQTLGQGPEFLTYFQNEAQLEKSRLLSDRFSAERPKGSFSTLEIQRTEQGDSAMYLCASSLEVSAFFGQGTRLTVV.

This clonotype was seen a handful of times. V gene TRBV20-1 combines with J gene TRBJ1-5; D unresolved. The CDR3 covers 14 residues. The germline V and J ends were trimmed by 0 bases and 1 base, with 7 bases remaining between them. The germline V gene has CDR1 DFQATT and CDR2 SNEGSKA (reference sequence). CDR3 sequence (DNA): TGCAGTGCTAGAGATCCGGGAAGCAATCAGCCCCAGCATTTT. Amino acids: CSARDPGSNQPQHF.

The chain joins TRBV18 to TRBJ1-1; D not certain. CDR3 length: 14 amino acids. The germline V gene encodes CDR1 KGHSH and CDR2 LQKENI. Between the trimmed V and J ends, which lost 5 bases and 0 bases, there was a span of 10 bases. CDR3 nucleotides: TGTGCCAGCTCATCTCAAGGACTGAACACTGAAGCTTTCTTT. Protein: CASSSQGLNTEAFF.

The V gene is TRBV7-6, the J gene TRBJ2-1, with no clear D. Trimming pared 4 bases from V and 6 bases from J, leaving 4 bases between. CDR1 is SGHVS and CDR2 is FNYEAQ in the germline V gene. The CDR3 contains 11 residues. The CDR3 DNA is TGTGCCAGCAGCTCCGGCAATGAGCAGTTCTTC. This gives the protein CASSSGNEQFF.

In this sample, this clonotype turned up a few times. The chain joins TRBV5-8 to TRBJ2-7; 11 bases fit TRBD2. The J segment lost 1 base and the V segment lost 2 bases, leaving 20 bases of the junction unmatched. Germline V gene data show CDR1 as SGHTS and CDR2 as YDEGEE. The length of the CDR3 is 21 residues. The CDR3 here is CASSFRLVPRMVAGGSYEQYF. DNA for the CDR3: TGTGCCAGCAGCTTTCGTTTGGTGCCGAGGATGGTAGCGGGAGGGTCCTACGAGCAGTACTTC.

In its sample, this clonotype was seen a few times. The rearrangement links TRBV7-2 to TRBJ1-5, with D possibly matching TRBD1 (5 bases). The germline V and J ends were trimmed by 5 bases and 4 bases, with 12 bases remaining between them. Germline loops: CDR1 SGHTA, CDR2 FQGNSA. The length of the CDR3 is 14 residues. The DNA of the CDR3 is TGTGCCAGCAGCCCAACAGGTCCTAATCAGCCCCAGCATTTT. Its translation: CASSPTGPNQPQHF.

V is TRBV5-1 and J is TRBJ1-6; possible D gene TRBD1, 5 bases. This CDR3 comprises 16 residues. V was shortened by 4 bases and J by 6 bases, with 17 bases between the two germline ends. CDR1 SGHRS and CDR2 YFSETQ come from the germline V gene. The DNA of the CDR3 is TGCGCCAGCAGCCCAATGACAGTCAACCCTAATTCACCCCTCCACTTT. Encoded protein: CASSPMTVNPNSPLHF.

The DNA of the CDR3 is TGCAGTGCTAGAGATCGACGTCAGTACAATCAGCCCCAGCATTTT. It specifies CSARDRRQYNQPQHF. The genes are TRBV20-1 and TRBJ1-5; unclear D gene. CDR1 is DFQATT and CDR2 is SNEGSKA in the germline V gene (reference sequence). The CDR3 runs to 15 residues. The V gene lost 0 bases and the J gene lost 3 bases, with 12 bases spanning the gap.

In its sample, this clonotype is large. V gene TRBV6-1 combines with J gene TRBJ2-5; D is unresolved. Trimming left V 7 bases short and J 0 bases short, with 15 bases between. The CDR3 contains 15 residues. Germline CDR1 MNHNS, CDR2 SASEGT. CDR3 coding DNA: TGTGCCAGCACCTGGAGTATCGAGTACCAAGAGACCCAGTACTTC. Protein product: CASTWSIEYQETQYF.

This CDR3 is CASRLAVTYEQYF. DNA for the CDR3: TGCGCCAGCAGACTAGCGGTTACCTACGAGCAGTACTTC. This chain links TRBV10-2 with TRBJ2-7; 8 nucleotides match TRBD2. CDR1 is WSHSY and CDR2 is SAAADI in the germline V gene. This CDR3 has 13 amino acids. Losses at the gene ends were 6 bases for V and 2 bases for J; bases not matched to a gene: 3.